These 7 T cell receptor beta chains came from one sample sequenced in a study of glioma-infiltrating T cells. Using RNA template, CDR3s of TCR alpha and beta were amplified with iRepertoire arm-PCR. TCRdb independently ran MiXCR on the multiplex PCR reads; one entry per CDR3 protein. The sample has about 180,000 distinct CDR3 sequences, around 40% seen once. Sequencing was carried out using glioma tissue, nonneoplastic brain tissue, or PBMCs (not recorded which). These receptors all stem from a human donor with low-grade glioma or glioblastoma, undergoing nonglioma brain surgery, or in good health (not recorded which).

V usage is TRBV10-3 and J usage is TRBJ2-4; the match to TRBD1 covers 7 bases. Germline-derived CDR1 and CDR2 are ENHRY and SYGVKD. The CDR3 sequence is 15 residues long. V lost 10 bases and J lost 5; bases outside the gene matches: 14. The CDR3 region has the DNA TGTGCCACCAGGGAAGGGACAGTCGGCGAAAACATTCAGTACTTC. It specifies CATREGTVGENIQYF.

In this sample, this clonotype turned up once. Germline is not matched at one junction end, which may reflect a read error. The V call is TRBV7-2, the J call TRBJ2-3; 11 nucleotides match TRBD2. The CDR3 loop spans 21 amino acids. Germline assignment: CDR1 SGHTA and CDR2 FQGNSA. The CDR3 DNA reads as TGTGCCAGCAGATTAGTCATTGCGAGACTAGCGGGGCCCACTGGCACAGATACGCAGTATTTT. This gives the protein CASRLVIARLAGPTGTDTQYF.

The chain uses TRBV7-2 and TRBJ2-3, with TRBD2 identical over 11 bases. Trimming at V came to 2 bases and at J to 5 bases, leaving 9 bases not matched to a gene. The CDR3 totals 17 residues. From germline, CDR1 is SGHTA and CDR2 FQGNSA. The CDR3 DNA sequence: TGTGCCAGCAGCTTAAGGGCTAGCGGGAGGATCGGAGATACGCAGTATTTT. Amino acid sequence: CASSLRASGRIGDTQYF.

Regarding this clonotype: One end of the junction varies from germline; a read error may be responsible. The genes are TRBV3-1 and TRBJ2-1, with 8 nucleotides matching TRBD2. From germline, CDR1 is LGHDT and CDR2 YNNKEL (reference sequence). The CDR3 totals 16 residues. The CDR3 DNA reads TGTGCCAGAAGCCACGCCGGGGGGGGGGACTACAATGAGCAGTTCTTC. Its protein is CARSHAGGGDYNEQFF.

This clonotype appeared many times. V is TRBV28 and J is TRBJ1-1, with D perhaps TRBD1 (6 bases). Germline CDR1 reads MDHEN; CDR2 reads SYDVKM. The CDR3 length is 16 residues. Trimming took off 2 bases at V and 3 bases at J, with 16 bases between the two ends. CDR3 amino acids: CASSLGGALMDTEAFF. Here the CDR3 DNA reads TGTGCCAGCAGTTTAGGGGGGGCGCTGATGGACACTGAAGCTTTCTTT.

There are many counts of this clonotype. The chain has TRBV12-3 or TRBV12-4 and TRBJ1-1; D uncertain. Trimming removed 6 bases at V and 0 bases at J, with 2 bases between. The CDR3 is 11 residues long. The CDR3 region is CASRLNTEAFF. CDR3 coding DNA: TGTGCCAGCAGACTGAACACTGAAGCTTTCTTT.

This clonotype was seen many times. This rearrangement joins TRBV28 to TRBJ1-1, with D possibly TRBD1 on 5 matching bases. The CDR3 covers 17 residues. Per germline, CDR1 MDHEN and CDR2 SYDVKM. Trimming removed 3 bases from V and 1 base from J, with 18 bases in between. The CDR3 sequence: CASSFFNWDGENTEAFF. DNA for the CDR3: TGTGCCAGCAGTTTCTTTAACTGGGACGGAGAGAACACTGAAGCTTTCTTT.